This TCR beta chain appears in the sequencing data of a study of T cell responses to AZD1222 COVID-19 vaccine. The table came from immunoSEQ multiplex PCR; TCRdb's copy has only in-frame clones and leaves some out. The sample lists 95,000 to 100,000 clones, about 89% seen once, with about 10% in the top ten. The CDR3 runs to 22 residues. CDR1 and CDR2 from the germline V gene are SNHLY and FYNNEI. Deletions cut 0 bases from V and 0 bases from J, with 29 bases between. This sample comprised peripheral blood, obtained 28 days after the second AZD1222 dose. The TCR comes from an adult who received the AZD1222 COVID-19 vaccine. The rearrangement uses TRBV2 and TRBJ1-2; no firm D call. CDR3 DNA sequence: TGTGCCAGCAGTGAAGCGGTCTCCAAGATAGGGAGACTAACCACCTCTAACTATGGCTACACCTTC. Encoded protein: CASSEAVSKIGRLTTSNYGYTF.